The present entry profiles one T cell receptor (beta chain) with its context. Its antigen is not known. The PCR was carried out with 60 Vbeta primers and 13 Jbeta primers. Data came from immunoSEQ multiplex PCR; TCRdb stores just in-frame clones and leaves some out. The sample records some 160,000 clones, around 75% being singletons. This sample was taken from a study of cytomegalovirus exposure and HLA in healthy donors. Study outcomes and limitations: Confirmation was obtained in vitro that a few CMV-associated chains are specific for CMV antigens. Trimming of TCR beta V- and J-genes showed a link, identified in a later analysis, to a missense DCLRE1C variant. The study put 160 or so TCR beta chains on its list as cytomegalovirus-associated.

The CDR3 has 12 amino acids. V lost 5 bases and J lost 2, with 4 bases in between. Germline CDR1 reads SGDLS; CDR2 reads YYNGEE. The sequence was collected from a male donor in good health and CMV-seronegative. The material sequenced was PBMCs. V gene TRBV9 combines with J gene TRBJ2-2; the D is unclear. The CDR3 spells CASSLNTGELFF. CDR3 sequence (DNA): TGTGCCAGCAGTCTTAACACCGGGGAGCTGTTTTTT.